This TCR beta chain derives from a study of T cells in Graves' hyperthyroidism and ophthalmopathy. Amplified TCR beta CDR3 regions derived from RNA transcripts. HTBI primers were employed in a first-round RT-PCR of the TCR CDR3. Using its own MiXCR run on the multiplex PCR reads, TCRdb lists one record per CDR3 protein. The sample carries 33,000 or so distinct CDR3 sequences, roughly 49% recorded once. In this sample, this clonotype turned up many times. Its specificity is not known. Broader study findings: In simple terms, a model built on 13 V-J features told ophthalmopathy apart from stable hyperthyroidism.

Exclusion followed for patients with uncontrolled infection, other autoimmune disease, pregnancy or lactation. PBMCs were sourced from more than 7.5 ml fresh peripheral blood. The CDR3 length is 14 residues. V shed 7 bases and J 1 base; nucleotides not matched to a gene: 5. The chain is built from TRBV12-3 or TRBV12-4 and TRBJ1-1; TRBD1 agrees at 8 bases. The sample taken for sequencing was blood. This receptor was identified in a woman between 45 and 65 years old with Graves' hyperthyroidism that later progressed to Graves' ophthalmopathy. The CDR3 DNA reads TGTGCCAGCAATCGACAGGGGCCGAACACTGAAGCTTTCTTT. Protein: CASNRQGPNTEAFF.